This T cell receptor (beta chain) was found in a study of blood T cell repertoires in COVID-19. Study-wide background: PBMCs, B-cell-depleted T cells, or T cells provided the cDNA or gDNA that made up the material.

Measured with immunoSEQ multiplex PCR; TCRdb has only the in-frame clones, and not every one. Of more than 85,000 clones listed, about 90% were seen once; the top ten hold 4% to 5.5%. Germline V gene sequence: CDR1 MNHEY, CDR2 SVGAGI. J gave up 8 bases and V 7 bases, and 16 bases lay outside the gene matches. CDR3 length: 15 amino acids. Enrolment of Seattle patients took place during active infection, and they were followed longitudinally. This clone was counted once. The origin of this receptor is a woman between 50 and 59 years old with COVID-19, enrolled during active disease. This chain connects TRBV6-5 to TRBJ2-7; the match to TRBD1 covers 8 bases. Sequenced input: peripheral blood. This CDR3 reads CASTPTGAYPPQQYF. As DNA, the CDR3 is TGTGCCAGCACTCCGACAGGGGCCTATCCCCCGCAGCAGTACTTC.